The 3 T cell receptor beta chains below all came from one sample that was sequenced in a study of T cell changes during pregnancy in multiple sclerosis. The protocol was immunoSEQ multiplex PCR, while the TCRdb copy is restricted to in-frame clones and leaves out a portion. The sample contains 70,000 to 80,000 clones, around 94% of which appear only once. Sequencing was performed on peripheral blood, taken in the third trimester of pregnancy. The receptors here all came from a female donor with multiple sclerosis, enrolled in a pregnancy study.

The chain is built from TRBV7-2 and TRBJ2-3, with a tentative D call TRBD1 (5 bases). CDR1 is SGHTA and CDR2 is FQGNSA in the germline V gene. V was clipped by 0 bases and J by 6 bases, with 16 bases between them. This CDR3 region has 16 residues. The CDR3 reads CASSLAVGLVGDTQYF. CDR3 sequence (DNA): TGTGCCAGCAGCTTAGCGGTGGGGCTAGTGGGCGATACGCAGTATTTT.

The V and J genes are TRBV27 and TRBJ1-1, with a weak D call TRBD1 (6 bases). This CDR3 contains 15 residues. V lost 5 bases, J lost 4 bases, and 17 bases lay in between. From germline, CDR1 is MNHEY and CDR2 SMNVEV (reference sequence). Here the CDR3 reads CASSLSRGRVTEAFF. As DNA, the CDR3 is TGTGCCAGCAGTCTCTCCAGGGGTCGAGTCACTGAAGCTTTCTTT.

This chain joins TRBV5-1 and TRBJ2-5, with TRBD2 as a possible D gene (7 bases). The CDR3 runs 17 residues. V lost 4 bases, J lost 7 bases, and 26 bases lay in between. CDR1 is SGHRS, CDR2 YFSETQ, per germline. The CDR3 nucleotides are TGCGCCAGCAGCGGGGGCGGGGGCCCCTCGACCAAGGGGACCCAGTACTTC. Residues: CASSGGGGPSTKGTQYF.